These 25 T cell receptor beta chains were all obtained from the same sample, sequenced in a study of blood T cell repertoires in COVID-19. Using immunoSEQ multiplex PCR, the repertoire was profiled, and TCRdb retains in-frame clones only, with some absent. The sample records some 54,000 clones, about nine tenths being singletons. Material: peripheral blood. The receptors shown here come from a man aged 80 or over with active or convalescent COVID-19.

The CDR3 sequence: CASSPTGANTGELFF. CDR3 DNA: TGCGCCAGCAGCCCGACGGGGGCGAACACCGGGGAGCTGTTTTTT. This chain joins TRBV5-1 and TRBJ2-2, with D perhaps matching TRBD2 (6 bases). Trimming took off 4 bases at V and 0 bases at J, with 10 bases between the two ends. The V gene's germline CDR1 is SGHRS and CDR2 YFSETQ. The CDR3 is 15 residues long.

The CDR3 region is CASSKDYREQYF. The CDR3 DNA reads as TGTGCCAGTAGTAAAGACTACAGGGAGCAGTACTTC. The rearrangement links TRBV19 to TRBJ2-7; the D call may be TRBD1 or TRBD2 (5 bases each). V lost 4 bases to trimming and J lost 7 bases, with 11 bases between them. Germline assignment: CDR1 LNHDA and CDR2 SQIVND (reference sequence). The length of the CDR3 is 12 residues.

This chain connects TRBV6-5 to TRBJ2-6, with TRBD2 as a possible D gene (5 bases). CDR3 length: 15 residues. Germline V gene data show CDR1 as MNHEY and CDR2 as SVGAGI. Trimming stripped 5 bases from V and 2 bases from J, with 10 bases between. DNA of the CDR3: TGTGCCAGCAGTAGTGAGGGAACTGGGGCCAACGTCCTGACTTTC. Translating gives CASSSEGTGANVLTF.

This rearrangement joins TRBV28 to TRBJ2-3; a possible D gene is TRBD1 (6 bases). Between the trimmed V and J ends, which lost 9 bases and 3 bases, there was a span of 16 bases. The germline V gene has CDR1 MDHEN and CDR2 SYDVKM. CDR3 length: 14 residues. The CDR3 sequence: CASGRAGATDTQYF. CDR3 DNA sequence: TGTGCCAGTGGCAGGGCAGGGGCTACAGATACGCAGTATTTT.

The CDR3 DNA reads TGTGCCAGCAGCCCCCGGTTGTTTGAAGCGGGAGATGAGCAGTTCTTC. It specifies CASSPRLFEAGDEQFF. The chain combines TRBV7-2 with TRBJ2-1, with 8 bases identical to TRBD2. Trimming took 5 bases from V and 8 from J; bases not matched to a gene: 14. Germline lookup yields CDR1 SGHTA and CDR2 FQGNSA. CDR3 length equals 16 residues.

This clone was seen only once. The V and J genes are TRBV18 and TRBJ1-5, with TRBD1 as a possible D gene (5 bases). The germline V and J ends were trimmed by 5 bases and 7 bases, with 12 bases remaining between them. The germline V gene encodes CDR1 KGHSH and CDR2 LQKENI. The CDR3 has 13 amino acids. CDR3 region: CASSTGEGQPQHF. CDR3 DNA: TGTGCCAGCTCAACGGGGGAGGGCCAGCCCCAGCATTTT.

J is TRBJ2-7 and V is TRBV6-1; TRBD1 matches at 8 bases. The CDR3 runs to 16 residues. The germline CDR1 and CDR2 sequences are MNHNS and SASEGT. The V gene end was trimmed by 2 bases and the J gene end by 7 bases; junction bases not matched to a gene: 13. The CDR3 region has the DNA TGTGCCAGCAGTGAATACGCCCCTCAGGGGGCGGGGGAGCAGTACTTC. Translating it yields CASSEYAPQGAGEQYF.

The V and J genes are TRBV11-3 and TRBJ2-1; TRBD2 agrees at 13 bases. The CDR3 has 15 residues. V shed 6 bases, J shed 6 bases, and the junction held 5 bases outside the gene matches. In germline, CDR1 is SGHNT, CDR2 YENEEA. CDR3 nucleotides: TGTGCCAGCAGTTCAAGGACTAGCGGGAGCAATGAGCAGTTCTTC. Translated, it gives CASSSRTSGSNEQFF.

The rearrangement uses TRBV12-3 or TRBV12-4 and TRBJ1-2, with D perhaps TRBD1 (5 bases). With 1 base removed from V and 3 bases from J, the gap between germline ends came to 6 bases. The CDR3 totals 13 residues. As DNA, the CDR3 is TGTGCCAGCAGTTTAGTACAGGACTATGGCTACACCTTC. Its protein product is CASSLVQDYGYTF.

The chain uses TRBV11-2 and TRBJ1-5; D is unresolved. V was cut by 0 bases and J by 7 bases, with 7 bases left in between. Germline V gives CDR1 SGHAT, CDR2 FQNNGV. This CDR3 is 13 amino acids long. CDR3 DNA sequence: TGTGCCAGCAGCTTAGATTTGGGCCAGCCCCAGCATTTT. This gives the protein CASSLDLGQPQHF.

The chain is built from TRBV2 and TRBJ1-2; D remains unclear. Germline loops: CDR1 SNHLY, CDR2 FYNNEI. V gave up 6 bases and J gave up 7 bases, with 12 bases separating them. The CDR3 has 12 residues. The CDR3 here is CASSPYPSGYTF. Here the CDR3 DNA reads TGTGCCAGCAGCCCCTACCCAAGTGGCTACACCTTC.

This chain connects TRBV5-1 to TRBJ2-3; the D gene is possibly TRBD1 (6 bases). The germline gives CDR1 SGHRS, CDR2 YFSETQ. This CDR3 is 15 amino acids long. The V end was cut by 0 bases, the J end by 2 bases, with 10 bases between. CDR3 in DNA: TGCGCCAGCAGCTTGGACAGGGTCTCCACAGATACGCAGTATTTT. It yields the protein CASSLDRVSTDTQYF.

This clone occurred once. The chain uses TRBV7-9 and TRBJ2-5; TRBD1 matches 8 bases. Trimming at V came to 4 bases and at J to 5 bases, leaving 6 bases not matched to a gene. The CDR3 contains 14 residues. The germline V gene has CDR1 SEHNR and CDR2 FQNEAQ (reference sequence). Here the CDR3 reads CASSSQGAGETQYF. The CDR3 nucleotides are TGTGCCAGCAGCTCCCAGGGGGCAGGGGAGACCCAGTACTTC.

The J gene is TRBJ2-1, the V gene TRBV18, with TRBD1 matching 8 bases. The V gene's germline CDR1 is KGHSH and CDR2 LQKENI. The junction had 8 bases not matched to a gene; V was cut back by 5 bases and J by 11 bases. The CDR3 covers 13 residues. The CDR3 loop is CASSAGQATQQFF. CDR3 DNA sequence: TGTGCCAGCTCAGCGGGACAGGCAACGCAGCAGTTCTTC.

V and J are TRBV5-4 and TRBJ2-5; 9 bases agree with TRBD2. The CDR3 sequence is 15 residues long. Germline assignment: CDR1 SGHNT and CDR2 YYREEE (reference sequence). The trim removed 2 bases at V and 4 bases at J, leaving 6 bases unmatched. The CDR3 loop reads CASSFRGGAGETQYF. CDR3 bases: TGTGCCAGCAGCTTTCGCGGGGGGGCCGGAGAGACCCAGTACTTC.

This sequence joins TRBV20-1 and TRBJ2-6; D is unclear. The CDR3 length is 11 residues. Germline V gives CDR1 DFQATT, CDR2 SNEGSKA (reference sequence). The V gene lost 6 bases and the J gene lost 4 bases, with 4 bases spanning the gap. This CDR3 is CSAHGANVLTF. The CDR3, as DNA: TGCAGTGCACACGGGGCCAACGTCCTGACTTTC.

The rearrangement joins TRBV5-1 to TRBJ1-2; 8 bases match TRBD1. CDR1 is SGHRS and CDR2 is YFSETQ in the germline V gene. This CDR3 has 15 residues. J was trimmed by 2 bases and V by 0 bases; bases with no gene match: 3. This CDR3 is CASSLDRGLNYGYTF. DNA for the CDR3: TGCGCCAGCAGCTTGGACAGGGGGTTGAACTATGGCTACACCTTC.

The rearrangement uses TRBV28 and TRBJ1-2, with D perhaps matching TRBD1 (6 bases). CDR1 and CDR2 from the germline V gene are MDHEN and SYDVKM. This CDR3 is 13 amino acids long. Trimming cost V 1 base and J 5 bases, with 8 bases left between them. The CDR3 loop is CASSLSRGYGYTF. The CDR3 coding sequence is TGTGCCAGCAGTTTATCGAGGGGGTATGGCTACACCTTC.

The chain links TRBV28 to TRBJ1-1, with 7 bases fitting TRBD1. V gave up 3 bases and J gave up 1 base; unmatched junction bases: 5. CDR1 is MDHEN, CDR2 SYDVKM, per germline. The CDR3 covers 15 residues. In nucleotides, the CDR3 is TGTGCCAGCAGTTTTCCGGGACAGCCGAACACTGAAGCTTTCTTT. This gives the protein CASSFPGQPNTEAFF.

CDR3 residues: CASSQRLAGVETAQYF. Written as DNA, the CDR3 is TGCGCCAGCAGCCAACGACTAGCGGGAGTAGAGACGGCCCAGTACTTC. This chain joins TRBV5-1 and TRBJ2-5; 12 bases match TRBD2. Germline values: CDR1 SGHRS, CDR2 YFSETQ. V gave up 4 bases and J gave up 9 bases; unmatched junction bases: 13. The CDR3 extends over 16 amino acids. The complete variable domain, with remaining parts taken from reference TRBV5-1 and TRBJ2-5, reads KAGVTQTPRYLIKTRGQQVTLSCSPISGHRSVSWYQQTPGQGLQFLFEYFSETQRNKGNFPGRFSGRQFSNSRSEMNVSTLELGDSALYLCASSQRLAGVETAQYFGPGTRLLVL.

This clone was seen a single time. The V call is TRBV6-6, the J call TRBJ1-6; D gene unclear. The CDR3 totals 12 residues. Germline CDR1 and CDR2: MNHNY and SVGAGI (reference sequence). Trimming left V 4 bases short and J 10 bases short, with 8 bases between. The CDR3 reads CASSSHQSPLHF. CDR3 DNA: TGTGCCAGCAGTTCACATCAATCACCCCTCCACTTT.

This CDR3 reads CASSLTMGGKRYNEQFF. The CDR3 bases are TGTGCCAGCAGCCTGACTATGGGCGGTAAAAGGTACAATGAGCAGTTCTTC. The V gene is TRBV11-2, the J gene TRBJ2-1, with D maybe TRBD2 (5 bases). The CDR3 runs to 17 residues. CDR1 SGHAT and CDR2 FQNNGV come from the germline V gene. Trimming left V 5 bases short and J 4 bases short, with 21 bases between.

This clone was recorded only once. This chain uses TRBV30 with TRBJ2-7; 7 bases map to TRBD2. This CDR3 region has 14 residues. V lost 3 bases to trimming and J lost 0 bases; unmatched junction nucleotides: 5. CDR1 is GTSNPN, CDR2 SVGIG, per germline (reference sequence). This CDR3 reads CAWSNGGSSYEQYF. CDR3 bases: TGTGCCTGGAGCAACGGGGGGAGCTCCTACGAGCAGTACTTC.

The genes are TRBV30 and TRBJ1-2; TRBD1 aligns across 10 bases. J was trimmed by 4 bases and V by 3 bases; bases with no gene match: 8. This CDR3 comprises 15 residues. Germline CDR1 is GTSNPN and CDR2 is SVGIG (reference sequence). This CDR3 is CAWRTGGIRRYGYTF. Written as DNA, the CDR3 is TGTGCCTGGAGGACAGGGGGCATTAGACGCTATGGCTACACCTTC.

The rearrangement uses TRBV28 and TRBJ2-1; 10 nucleotides line up with TRBD1. The CDR3 runs to 16 residues. Trimming cost V 5 bases and J 6 bases; bases outside gene matches: 10. The germline gives CDR1 MDHEN, CDR2 SYDVKM. The CDR3, as DNA: TGTGCCAGCAGTGCATTAGGCGGACAGGGGGTCAATGAGCAGTTCTTC. It codes for CASSALGGQGVNEQFF.